These 9 T cell receptor beta chains were sequenced from one sample in a study of blood T cell repertoires in COVID-19. Produced via immunoSEQ multiplex PCR; TCRdb's table is partial and in-frame only. The profile shows about 200,000 clones, about nine tenths of them singletons. Sequencing used PBMCs or T cells enriched from blood (not recorded which). These receptors were collected from a woman in her thirties who had recovered from COVID-19.

This chain uses TRBV7-9 with TRBJ1-5, with 8 nucleotides matching TRBD1. The CDR3 spans 16 residues. J lost 2 bases, V lost 5 bases, and 8 bases had no gene match. CDR1 and CDR2 from the germline V gene are SEHNR and FQNEAQ (reference sequence). CDR3 sequence reads: CASSLGQGEGNQPQHF. In DNA, the CDR3 is TGTGCCAGCAGCCTCGGACAGGGTGAAGGCAATCAGCCCCAGCATTTT. Filled out from reference TRBV7-9 and TRBJ1-5, the complete variable domain reads DTGVSQNPRHKITKRGQNVTFRCDPISEHNRLYWYRQTLGQGPEFLTYFQNEAQLEKSRLLSDRFSAERPKGSFSTLEIQRTEQGDSAMYLCASSLGQGEGNQPQHFGDGTRLSIL.

This clone has only a few counts. The chain employs TRBV5-1 and TRBJ1-6; 8 bases map to TRBD1. After removal of 3 bases from V and 7 bases from J, the junction contained 6 bases not matched to a gene. The CDR3 length is 15 residues. Germline V CDR1 and CDR2: SGHRS, YFSETQ. CDR3 in amino acids: CASSWETGVNSPLHF. The CDR3, as DNA: TGCGCCAGCAGCTGGGAGACAGGGGTCAATTCACCCCTCCACTTT.

This clone was counted at least ten times. The genes are TRBV29-1 and TRBJ2-1; 9 positions match TRBD2. Per germline, CDR1 SQVTM and CDR2 ANQGSEA. This CDR3 region has 12 residues. V lost 4 bases, J lost 9 bases, and 4 bases stayed unmatched. CDR3 in amino acids: CSVGSGSGEQFF. For the CDR3, the DNA is TGCAGCGTTGGTAGCGGGAGTGGTGAGCAGTTCTTC.

This rearrangement joins TRBV7-8 to TRBJ1-4; D is undetermined. Trimming shortened V by 5 bases and J by 0 bases, and 10 bases separated the two germline ends. The CDR3 runs to 15 residues. Germline V gene data show CDR1 as SGHVS and CDR2 as FQNEAQ. This CDR3 reads CASSTRRATNEKLFF. The CDR3 coding sequence is TGTGCCAGCAGCACTCGGAGGGCAACTAATGAAAAACTGTTTTTT.

The chain links TRBV7-9 to TRBJ1-4, with D perhaps matching TRBD1 (5 bases). Between the trimmed V and J ends, which lost 3 bases and 5 bases, there was a span of 7 bases. The CDR3 runs to 13 residues. CDR1 and CDR2 from the germline V gene are SEHNR and FQNEAQ (reference sequence). CDR3: CASSLGGNEKLFF. The DNA of the CDR3 is TGTGCCAGCAGCTTGGGGGGGAATGAAAAACTGTTTTTT.

This rearrangement joins TRBV30 to TRBJ2-7; 8 bases map to TRBD1. Germline trimming cut 0 bases from V and 6 bases from J; bases unmatched to any gene: 10. Germline values: CDR1 GTSNPN, CDR2 SVGIG (reference sequence). CDR3 length equals 15 residues. CDR3 bases: TGTGCCTGGAGTGTACTCAGGACAGGGTCCGGCGAGCAGTACTTC. Amino acids: CAWSVLRTGSGEQYF.

The rearrangement links TRBV5-5 to TRBJ2-7, with D perhaps TRBD2 (5 bases). CDR3 length: 15 residues. Germline V gene data show CDR1 as SGHKS and CDR2 as YYEKEE (reference sequence). Between the trimmed V and J ends, which lost 3 bases and 0 bases, there was a span of 13 bases. CDR3 amino acids: CASSSAWRSSYEQYF. In DNA form, the CDR3 reads TGTGCCAGCAGCTCAGCCTGGAGGAGCTCCTACGAGCAGTACTTC.

The rearrangement joins TRBV10-1 to TRBJ2-6; D is possibly TRBD1 (7 bases). The CDR3 sequence is 17 residues long. Trimming left V 7 bases short and J 0 bases short, with 16 bases between. Germline CDR1 and CDR2: WNHNN and SYGVQD (reference sequence). Written as DNA, the CDR3 is TGCGCCAGCACCGGACAGGAGGGAATCTCTGGGGCCAACGTCCTGACTTTC. This encodes CASTGQEGISGANVLTF.

The chain combines TRBV7-2 with TRBJ1-5; tentative D call: TRBD1 (6 bases). Germline-derived CDR1 and CDR2 are SGHTA and FQGNSA. Trimming removed 3 bases at V and 9 bases at J, with 9 bases between. The CDR3 totals 12 residues. As DNA, the CDR3 is TGTGCCAGCAGCTTGGACAGTGGGCCCCAGCATTTT. Its protein product is CASSLDSGPQHF.